The 11 T cell receptor beta chains below all came from one sample that was sequenced in a study of cytotoxic CD8 clonotypes in ibrutinib-treated CLL. The table came from immunoSEQ multiplex PCR; TCRdb's copy has only in-frame clones and leaves some out. The sample lists approximately 280,000 clones, 60% to 80% occurring once. The sequencing here drew on PBMCs, taken at disease progression, from a patient treated with ibrutinib. Receptors were obtained from a human donor with chronic lymphocytic leukemia.

This clone was seen a single time. V and J are TRBV20-1 and TRBJ1-5; D is possibly TRBD1 (5 bases). V lost 5 bases to trimming and J lost 14 bases, with 16 bases between them. The CDR3 runs 11 residues. Per the germline V gene, CDR1 is DFQATT and CDR2 is SNEGSKA (reference sequence). The CDR3, as DNA: TGCAGTGCTGAACGCCGGGGCCGGAAGCATTTT. Translated: CSAERRGRKHF.

The chain carries TRBV4-1 and TRBJ2-7; D is unresolved. CDR1 is MGHRA, CDR2 YSYEKL, per germline. The CDR3 is 15 amino acids. Trimming stripped 1 base from V and 2 bases from J, with 12 bases between. The CDR3 nucleotides read TGCGCCAGCAGCCAAGGCGATCAGGAGACCTACGAGCAGTACTTC. Amino acids: CASSQGDQETYEQYF.

This rearrangement joins TRBV28 to TRBJ2-1; 8 nucleotides match TRBD1. CDR3 size: 15 residues. Germline CDR1 MDHEN, CDR2 SYDVKM. Germline trimming cut 8 bases from V and 3 bases from J; bases unmatched to any gene: 9. The CDR3 loop is CASGQGTAYYNEQFF. Written as DNA, the CDR3 is TGTGCCAGCGGACAGGGAACAGCCTACTACAATGAGCAGTTCTTC. Together with reference TRBV28 and TRBJ2-1, the CDR3 gives the full variable domain: DVKVTQSSRYLVKRTGEKVFLECVQDMDHENMFWYRQDPGLGLRLIYFSYDVKMKEKGDIPEGYSVSREKKERFSLILESASTNQTSMYLCASGQGTAYYNEQFFGPGTRLTVL.

V is TRBV9 and J is TRBJ2-2; D is ambiguous. The CDR3 sequence is 16 residues long. The germline gives CDR1 SGDLS, CDR2 YYNGEE. Trimming removed 4 bases at V and 7 bases at J, with 20 bases between. CDR3 protein: CASSIAYGMGIGELFF. CDR3 nucleotides: TGTGCCAGCAGCATAGCATATGGGATGGGCATCGGGGAGCTGTTTTTT.

The chain is built from TRBV19 and TRBJ1-1; D not certain. V was trimmed by 2 bases and J by 4 bases, leaving 8 bases between them. CDR3 length equals 13 residues. Germline V gene lookup returns CDR1 LNHDA and CDR2 SQIVND (reference sequence). The CDR3 region is CASSIIGSTEAFF. The DNA of the CDR3 is TGTGCCAGTAGTATAATAGGGAGCACTGAAGCTTTCTTT. The whole variable domain, filled in from reference TRBV19 and TRBJ1-1, reads DGGITQSPKYLFRKEGQNVTLSCEQNLNHDAMYWYRQDPGQGLRLIYYSQIVNDFQKGDIAEGYSVSREKKESFPLTVTSAQKNPTAFYLCASSIIGSTEAFFGQGTRLTVV.

This clone was observed a handful of times. The J gene is TRBJ1-4, the V gene TRBV9; D ambiguous. The ends were cut back, 3 bases at V and 8 bases at J, with 5 bases in the middle. Germline V gene data show CDR1 as SGDLS and CDR2 as YYNGEE. There are 11 residues in the CDR3. DNA for the CDR3: TGTGCCAGCAGCGGTGGGGAAAAACTGTTTTTT. It is translated as CASSGGEKLFF.

The chain carries TRBV9 and TRBJ1-1; TRBD1 is a possible D gene (5 bases). The CDR3 is made up of 15 amino acids. Trimming pared 0 bases from V and 0 bases from J, leaving 9 bases between. CDR1 SGDLS and CDR2 YYNGEE come from the germline V gene. CDR3 protein: CASSVGKGMNTEAFF. The CDR3 region has the DNA TGTGCCAGCAGCGTAGGAAAGGGGATGAACACTGAAGCTTTCTTT.

The chain uses TRBV11-2 and TRBJ2-7, with a weak D call TRBD2 (7 bases). Per the germline V gene, CDR1 is SGHAT and CDR2 is FQNNGV. The CDR3 runs 15 residues. V was shortened by 1 base and J by 5 bases, with 15 bases between the two germline ends. The CDR3 DNA sequence: TGTGCCAGCAGCTTAGTAAAGGGGGGGACCAACGAGCAGTACTTC. It is translated as CASSLVKGGTNEQYF.

The chain combines TRBV7-3 with TRBJ2-2, with TRBD2 matching 7 bases. Germline lookup yields CDR1 SGHTA and CDR2 FQGTGA. V trimming: 7 bases; J trimming: 2 bases; junction bases outside the gene matches: 10. CDR3 length: 16 amino acids. CDR3 nucleotide sequence: TGTGCCAGCACCCCGGGGGGAATTCAAAACACCGGGGAGCTGTTTTTT. It specifies CASTPGGIQNTGELFF. Full variable domain (rest looked up from reference TRBV7-3 and TRBJ2-2): GAGVSQTPSNKVTEKGKYVELRCDPISGHTALYWYRQSLGQGPEFLIYFQGTGAADDSGLPNDRFFAVRPEGSVSTLKIQRTERGDSAVYLCASTPGGIQNTGELFFGEGSRLTVL.

This chain joins TRBV14 and TRBJ2-7; TRBD1 agrees at 9 bases. The CDR3 is made up of 16 amino acids. Germline assignment: CDR1 SGHDN and CDR2 FVKESK. Germline trimming cut 3 bases from V and 7 bases from J; bases unmatched to any gene: 13. The chain's CDR3 is CASSQRGLQGAWEQYF. In DNA form, the CDR3 reads TGTGCCAGCAGCCAGAGGGGGCTACAGGGGGCATGGGAGCAGTACTTC.

The rearrangement joins TRBV15 to TRBJ2-1, with D possibly TRBD1 on 5 matching bases. The germline V gene encodes CDR1 LNHNV and CDR2 YYDKDF (reference sequence). Deletions cut 2 bases from V and 0 bases from J, with 14 bases between. CDR3 length: 17 residues. CDR3 coding DNA: TGTGCCACCAGCAGATTTCAGGGCTCGAGCTCCTACAATGAGCAGTTCTTC. Translating gives CATSRFQGSSSYNEQFF.